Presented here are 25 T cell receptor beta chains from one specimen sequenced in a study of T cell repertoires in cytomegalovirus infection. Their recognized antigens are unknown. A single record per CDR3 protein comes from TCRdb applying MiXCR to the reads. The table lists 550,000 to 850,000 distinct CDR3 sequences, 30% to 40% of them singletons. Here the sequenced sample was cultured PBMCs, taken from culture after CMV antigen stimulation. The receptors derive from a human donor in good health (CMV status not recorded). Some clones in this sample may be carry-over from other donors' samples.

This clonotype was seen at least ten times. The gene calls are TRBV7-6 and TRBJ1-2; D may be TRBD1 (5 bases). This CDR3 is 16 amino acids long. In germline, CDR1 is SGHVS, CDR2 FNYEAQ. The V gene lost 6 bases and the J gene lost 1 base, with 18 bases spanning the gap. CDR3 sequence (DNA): TGTGCCAGCAGATACATTCAGGGTTGGGGTAACTATGGCTACACCTTC. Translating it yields CASRYIQGWGNYGYTF.

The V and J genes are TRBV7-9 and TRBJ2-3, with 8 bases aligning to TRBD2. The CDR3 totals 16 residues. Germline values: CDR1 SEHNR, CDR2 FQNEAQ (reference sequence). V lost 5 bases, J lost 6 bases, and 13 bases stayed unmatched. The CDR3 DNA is TGTGCCAGCAGCGGTCGGACTAGCCCCGAGGGGGATACGCAGTATTTT. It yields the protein CASSGRTSPEGDTQYF.

CDR3 nucleotides: TGTGCCAGCAGCCAAGATATCGGACAGGGTTCGGTGCCTAATGAAAAACTGTTTTTT. It codes for CASSQDIGQGSVPNEKLFF. The chain uses TRBV14 and TRBJ1-4, with 8 bases fitting TRBD1. The ends lost 0 bases at V and 3 bases at J; junction bases unmatched: 12. This CDR3 has 19 amino acids. Looked up from germline, CDR1 is SGHDN and CDR2 is FVKESK.

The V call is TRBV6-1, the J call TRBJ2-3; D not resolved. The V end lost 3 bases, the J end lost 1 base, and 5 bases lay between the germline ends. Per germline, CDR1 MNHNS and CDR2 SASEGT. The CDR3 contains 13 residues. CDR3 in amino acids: CASSEERTDTQYF. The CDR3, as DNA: TGTGCCAGCAGTGAGGAACGCACAGATACGCAGTATTTT.

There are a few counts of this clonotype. The CDR3 coding sequence is TGTGCCAGCAGCTCCGGACTGGAAGATACGCAGTATTTT. As protein: CASSSGLEDTQYF. The gene calls are TRBV7-2 and TRBJ2-3; D perhaps matches TRBD2 (5 bases). This CDR3 spans 13 amino acids. The ends were cut back, 4 bases at V and 5 bases at J, with 10 bases in the middle. Germline CDR1 SGHTA, CDR2 FQGNSA. Variable domain in full (rest from reference TRBV7-2 and TRBJ2-3): GAGVSQSPSNKVTEKGKDVELRCDPISGHTALYWYRQSLGQGLEFLIYFQGNSAPDKSGLPSDRFSAERTGGSVSTLTIQRTQQEDSAVYLCASSSGLEDTQYFGPGTRLTVL.

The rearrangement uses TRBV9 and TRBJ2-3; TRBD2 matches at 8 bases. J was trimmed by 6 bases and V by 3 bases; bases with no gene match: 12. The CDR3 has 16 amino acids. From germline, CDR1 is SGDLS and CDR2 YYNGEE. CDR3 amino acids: CASSARIAGNDDTQYF. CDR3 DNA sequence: TGTGCCAGCAGCGCGAGAATAGCGGGAAATGACGATACGCAGTATTTT.

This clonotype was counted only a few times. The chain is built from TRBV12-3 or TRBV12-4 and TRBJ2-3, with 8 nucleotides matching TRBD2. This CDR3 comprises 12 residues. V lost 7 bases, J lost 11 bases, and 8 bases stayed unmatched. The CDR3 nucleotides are TGTGCCAGCACCAGAAGCGGGGGCGGGCAGTATTTT. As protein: CASTRSGGGQYF.

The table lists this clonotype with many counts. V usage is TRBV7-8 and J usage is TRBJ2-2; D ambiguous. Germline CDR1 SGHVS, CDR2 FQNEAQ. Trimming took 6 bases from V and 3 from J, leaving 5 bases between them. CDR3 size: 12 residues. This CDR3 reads CASSFHTGELFF. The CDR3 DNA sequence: TGTGCCAGCAGTTTTCACACCGGGGAGCTGTTTTTT.

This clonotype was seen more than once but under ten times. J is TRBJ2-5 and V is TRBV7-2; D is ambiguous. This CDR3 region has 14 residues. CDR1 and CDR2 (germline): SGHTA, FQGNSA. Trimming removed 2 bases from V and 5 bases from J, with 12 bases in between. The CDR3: CASSLTLVPETQYF. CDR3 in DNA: TGTGCCAGCAGCTTAACCCTCGTACCGGAGACCCAGTACTTC.

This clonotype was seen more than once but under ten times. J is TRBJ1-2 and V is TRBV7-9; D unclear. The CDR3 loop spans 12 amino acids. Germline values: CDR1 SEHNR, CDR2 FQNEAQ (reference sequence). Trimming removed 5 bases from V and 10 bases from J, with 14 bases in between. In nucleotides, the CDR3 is TGTGCCAGCAGCCCCATCCCTAGTTACTACACCTTC. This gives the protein CASSPIPSYYTF.

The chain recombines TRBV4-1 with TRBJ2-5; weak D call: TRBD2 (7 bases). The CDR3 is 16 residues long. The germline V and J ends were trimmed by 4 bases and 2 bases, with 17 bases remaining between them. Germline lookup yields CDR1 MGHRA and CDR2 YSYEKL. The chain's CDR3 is CASSRRLGGAQETQYF. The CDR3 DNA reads TGCGCCAGCAGCCGACGGTTAGGGGGGGCTCAAGAGACCCAGTACTTC.

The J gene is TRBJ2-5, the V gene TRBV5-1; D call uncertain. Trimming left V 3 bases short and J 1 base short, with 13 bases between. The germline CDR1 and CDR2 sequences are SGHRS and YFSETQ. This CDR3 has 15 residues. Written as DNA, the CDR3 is TGCGCCAGCAGCTCCCCGGGCGCCTCCCAAGAGACCCAGTACTTC. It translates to CASSSPGASQETQYF.

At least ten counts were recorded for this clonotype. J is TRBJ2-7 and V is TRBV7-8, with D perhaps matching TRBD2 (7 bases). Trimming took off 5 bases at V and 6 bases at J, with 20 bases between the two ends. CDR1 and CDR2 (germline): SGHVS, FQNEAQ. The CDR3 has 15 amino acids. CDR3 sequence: CASSHQGGGPGEQYF. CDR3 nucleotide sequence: TGTGCCAGCAGCCATCAAGGGGGGGGCCCAGGCGAGCAGTACTTC.

For the CDR3, the DNA is TGTGCCAGCAGCCAAGGCTCTCAGGGGAGGGGTGAAAAACTGTTTTTT. Translation: CASSQGSQGRGEKLFF. The V gene is TRBV4-2, the J gene TRBJ1-4; TRBD1 might be the D (6 bases). Germline loops: CDR1 LGHNA, CDR2 YNFKEQ. The CDR3 sequence is 16 residues long. The germline V and J ends were trimmed by 1 base and 7 bases, with 16 bases remaining between them.

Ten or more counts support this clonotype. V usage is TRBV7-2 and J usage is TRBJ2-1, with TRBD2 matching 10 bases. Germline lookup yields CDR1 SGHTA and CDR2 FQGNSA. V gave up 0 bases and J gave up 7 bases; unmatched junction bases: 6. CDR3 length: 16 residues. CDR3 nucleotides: TGTGCCAGCAGCTTAGCGAGGACTAGCGGTAGGAATGAGCAGTTCTTC. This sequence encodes CASSLARTSGRNEQFF. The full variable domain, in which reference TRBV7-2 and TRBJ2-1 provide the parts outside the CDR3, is GAGVSQSPSNKVTEKGKDVELRCDPISGHTALYWYRQSLGQGLEFLIYFQGNSAPDKSGLPSDRFSAERTGGSVSTLTIQRTQQEDSAVYLCASSLARTSGRNEQFFGPGTRLTVL.

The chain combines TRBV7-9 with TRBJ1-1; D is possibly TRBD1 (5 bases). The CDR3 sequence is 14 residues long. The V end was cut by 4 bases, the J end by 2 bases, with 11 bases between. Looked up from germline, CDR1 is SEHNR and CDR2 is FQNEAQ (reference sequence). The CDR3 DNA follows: TGTGCCAGCAGCTCCGGACACCCTAACACTGAAGCTTTCTTT. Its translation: CASSSGHPNTEAFF.

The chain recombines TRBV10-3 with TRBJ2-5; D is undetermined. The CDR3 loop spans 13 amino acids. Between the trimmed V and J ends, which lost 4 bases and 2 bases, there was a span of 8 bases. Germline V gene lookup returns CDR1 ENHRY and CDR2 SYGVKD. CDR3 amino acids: CAISGKAQETQYF. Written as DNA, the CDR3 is TGTGCCATCAGTGGTAAAGCACAAGAGACCCAGTACTTC.

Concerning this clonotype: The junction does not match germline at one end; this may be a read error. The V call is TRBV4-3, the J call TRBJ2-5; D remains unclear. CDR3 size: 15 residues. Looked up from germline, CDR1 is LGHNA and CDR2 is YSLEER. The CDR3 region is CASSQGGSVQETHYF. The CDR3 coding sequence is TGCGCCAGCAGCCAAGGAGGTTCGGTCCAAGAGACCCATTACTTC.

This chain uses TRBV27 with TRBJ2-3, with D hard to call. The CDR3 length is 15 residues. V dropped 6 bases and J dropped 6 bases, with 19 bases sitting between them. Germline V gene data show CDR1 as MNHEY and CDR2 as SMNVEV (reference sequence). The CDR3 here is CASSLKTRLRDTQYF. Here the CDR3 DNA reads TGTGCCAGCAGCCTAAAGACCCGCTTAAGGGATACGCAGTATTTT.

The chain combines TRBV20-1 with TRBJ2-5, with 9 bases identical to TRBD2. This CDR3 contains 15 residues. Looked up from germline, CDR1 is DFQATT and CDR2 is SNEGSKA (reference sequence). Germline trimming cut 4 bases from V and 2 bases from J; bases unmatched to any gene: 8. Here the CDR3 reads CSATPAAGGQETQYF. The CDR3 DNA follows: TGCAGTGCTACCCCCGCAGCGGGGGGACAAGAGACCCAGTACTTC.

CDR3 sequence reads: CSAREGTGGVYGYTF. The DNA of the CDR3 is TGCAGTGCTAGAGAGGGGACAGGGGGAGTCTATGGCTACACCTTC. The chain combines TRBV20-1 with TRBJ1-2; the match to TRBD1 covers 11 bases. The CDR3 has 15 residues. The junction had 4 bases not matched to a gene; V was cut back by 0 bases and J by 4 bases. Looked up from germline, CDR1 is DFQATT and CDR2 is SNEGSKA (reference sequence).

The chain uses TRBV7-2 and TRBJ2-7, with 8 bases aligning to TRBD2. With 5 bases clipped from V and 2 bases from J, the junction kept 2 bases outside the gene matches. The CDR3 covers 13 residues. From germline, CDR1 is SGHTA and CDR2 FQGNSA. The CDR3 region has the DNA TGTGCCAGCAGCACAGCGGGGGCCTACGAGCAGTACTTC. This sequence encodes CASSTAGAYEQYF.

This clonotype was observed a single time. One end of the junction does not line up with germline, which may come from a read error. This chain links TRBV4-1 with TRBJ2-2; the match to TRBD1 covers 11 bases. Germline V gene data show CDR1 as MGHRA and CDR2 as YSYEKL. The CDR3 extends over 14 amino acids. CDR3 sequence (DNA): TGTGCCAGCACGGACAGGGGGCAAATCGGGGAGCTGTTTTTT. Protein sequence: CASTDRGQIGELFF.

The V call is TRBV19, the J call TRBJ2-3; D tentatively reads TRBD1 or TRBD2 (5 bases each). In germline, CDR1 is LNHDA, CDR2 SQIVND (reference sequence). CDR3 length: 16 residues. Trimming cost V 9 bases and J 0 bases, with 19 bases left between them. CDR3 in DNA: TGTGCCAGCGGGACCGAGGGTATAAGGAGCACAGATACGCAGTATTTT. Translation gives CASGTEGIRSTDTQYF.

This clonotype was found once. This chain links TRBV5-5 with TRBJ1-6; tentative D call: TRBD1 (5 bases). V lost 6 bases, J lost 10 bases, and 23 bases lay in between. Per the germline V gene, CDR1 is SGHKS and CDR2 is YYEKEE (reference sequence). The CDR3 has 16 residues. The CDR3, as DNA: TGTGCCAGCACCCCGGGACCGAGGGGAGAGGGGTCACCCCTCCACTTT. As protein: CASTPGPRGEGSPLHF.